The 28 T cell receptor beta chains listed next were all sequenced from one sample in a study of blood T cell repertoires in COVID-19. TCRdb keeps only in-frame clones here, not all; method: immunoSEQ multiplex PCR. The data show roughly 220,000 clones, around 84% seen once. The material sequenced was peripheral blood. These receptors were collected from a man in his sixties with acute or convalescent COVID-19.

J is TRBJ2-3 and V is TRBV5-1, with D tentatively TRBD1 (6 bases). Germline V lookup: CDR1 SGHRS, CDR2 YFSETQ. V lost 4 bases and J 4 bases, leaving 16 bases between the germline ends. The CDR3 extends over 15 amino acids. CDR3: CASSVDSLRADTQYF. CDR3 sequence (DNA): TGCGCCAGCAGCGTGGACAGTCTCAGGGCAGATACGCAGTATTTT.

J is TRBJ2-3 and V is TRBV7-9; the match to TRBD1 covers 7 bases. Germline assignment: CDR1 SEHNR and CDR2 FQNEAQ (reference sequence). The CDR3 is 16 residues long. Losses at the gene ends were 3 bases for V and 2 bases for J; bases not matched to a gene: 8. CDR3 DNA sequence: TGTGCCAGCAGCTTCGACAGGGCGCGGAACACAGATACGCAGTATTTT. Amino acids: CASSFDRARNTDTQYF.

The chain uses TRBV7-9 and TRBJ2-7, with 7 bases fitting TRBD1. The length of the CDR3 is 15 residues. The germline CDR1 and CDR2 sequences are SEHNR and FQNEAQ (reference sequence). Germline trimming cut 4 bases from V and 1 base from J; bases unmatched to any gene: 7. The CDR3 region is CASSSPGTDSYEQYF. The CDR3 coding sequence is TGTGCCAGCAGCTCTCCCGGGACAGATTCCTACGAGCAGTACTTC. Full variable domain (rest looked up from reference TRBV7-9 and TRBJ2-7): DTGVSQNPRHKITKRGQNVTFRCDPISEHNRLYWYRQTLGQGPEFLTYFQNEAQLEKSRLLSDRFSAERPKGSFSTLEIQRTEQGDSAMYLCASSSPGTDSYEQYFGPGTRLTVT.

V is TRBV12-3 or TRBV12-4 and J is TRBJ2-5; 7 nucleotides align to TRBD2. V lost 6 bases and J lost 5; bases outside the gene matches: 6. There are 13 residues in the CDR3. This CDR3 reads CASRDPGGETQYF. The CDR3 bases are TGTGCCAGCAGGGATCCCGGGGGGGAGACCCAGTACTTC.

This clone was detected a few times. The chain combines TRBV5-4 with TRBJ1-6, with D possibly TRBD1 on 5 matching bases. Per germline, CDR1 SGHNT and CDR2 YYREEE (reference sequence). CDR3 size: 15 residues. V lost 0 bases and J lost 9, with 13 bases in between. CDR3 in DNA: TGTGCCAGCAGCTTGGCCGGGGGTGGGGGTTCACCCCTCCACTTT. Protein sequence: CASSLAGGGGSPLHF.

The CDR3 bases are TGTGCCAGCAGTGAAGCCGGGAGCTCTGGAAACACCATATATTTT. Its translation: CASSEAGSSGNTIYF. The chain recombines TRBV2 with TRBJ1-3; D is unclear. From germline, CDR1 is SNHLY and CDR2 FYNNEI. The ends were cut back, 0 bases at V and 0 bases at J, with 6 bases in the middle. The CDR3 spans 15 residues.

V and J are TRBV6-5 and TRBJ1-3; 7 bases match TRBD1. Germline V gene sequence: CDR1 MNHEY, CDR2 SVGAGI. V gave up 4 bases and J gave up 3 bases; unmatched junction bases: 6. CDR3 size: 15 residues. In DNA, the CDR3 is TGTGCCAGCAGTTTGGGACAGAGGCTTGGAAACACCATATATTTT. It translates to CASSLGQRLGNTIYF.

The sample holds one count of this clone. The chain employs TRBV24-1 and TRBJ2-5, with 9 bases fitting TRBD1. V dropped 0 bases and J dropped 4; count of bases not matched to a gene: 2. The CDR3 consists of 15 residues. Per germline, CDR1 KGHDR and CDR2 SFDVKD. Here the CDR3 reads CATSDLDRGGETQYF. The DNA of the CDR3 is TGTGCCACCAGTGATTTGGACAGGGGGGGAGAGACCCAGTACTTC.

The rearrangement uses TRBV19 and TRBJ1-5; tentatively, D is TRBD1 (5 bases). Germline V gives CDR1 LNHDA, CDR2 SQIVND (reference sequence). The CDR3 length is 17 residues. V was cut by 5 bases and J by 2 bases, with 19 bases left in between. The CDR3 nucleotides read TGTGCCAGTAGTCCTTTCGGGGGTAACGGGGGCAATCAGCCCCAGCATTTT. Its translation is CASSPFGGNGGNQPQHF.

This clone was found once. The chain combines TRBV5-1 with TRBJ1-1; TRBD1 might be the D (6 bases). V lost 4 bases and J lost 3, with 10 bases in between. This CDR3 has 13 amino acids. Germline V gene lookup returns CDR1 SGHRS and CDR2 YFSETQ. CDR3 sequence reads: CASSLHRDTEAFF. Here the CDR3 DNA reads TGCGCCAGCAGCCTGCACAGGGACACTGAAGCTTTCTTT.

The genes are TRBV30 and TRBJ2-5, with TRBD1 as a possible D gene (6 bases). The CDR3 has 16 residues. V was cut by 1 base and J by 4 bases, with 19 bases left in between. The germline CDR1 and CDR2 sequences are GTSNPN and SVGIG (reference sequence). The CDR3 sequence: CAWSGTEGDEGETQYF. The CDR3 coding sequence is TGTGCCTGGAGTGGGACCGAGGGGGATGAGGGAGAGACCCAGTACTTC.

The chain has TRBV5-1 and TRBJ2-6; possibly TRBD2 for D (5 bases). CDR1 and CDR2 from the germline V gene are SGHRS and YFSETQ. The V end lost 1 base, the J end lost 0 bases, and 14 bases lay between the germline ends. The CDR3 has 18 residues. The CDR3 protein is CASSLTGNPLSGANVLTF. In DNA, the CDR3 is TGCGCCAGCAGCTTGACGGGGAATCCCCTCTCTGGGGCCAACGTCCTGACTTTC.

This clone was found once. This chain links TRBV4-3 with TRBJ2-6; TRBD1 is a possible D gene (5 bases). This CDR3 is 16 amino acids long. Germline assignment: CDR1 LGHNA and CDR2 YSLEER. V was shortened by 0 bases and J by 4 bases, with 10 bases between the two germline ends. In DNA form, the CDR3 reads TGCGCCAGCAGCCAAGATCCAGGGCCCGGGGCCAACGTCCTGACTTTC. Its translation is CASSQDPGPGANVLTF.

The V call is TRBV5-1, the J call TRBJ1-1, with TRBD1 identical over 9 bases. V trimming: 4 bases; J trimming: 1 base; junction bases outside the gene matches: 5. Germline V gene data show CDR1 as SGHRS and CDR2 as YFSETQ. The CDR3 runs to 15 residues. The CDR3 is CASSTYRGPNTEAFF. The CDR3 DNA is TGCGCCAGCAGCACCTACAGGGGGCCGAACACTGAAGCTTTCTTT.

The chain recombines TRBV29-1 with TRBJ2-5; 8 bases agree with TRBD1. This CDR3 contains 12 residues. Germline V gene sequence: CDR1 SQVTM, CDR2 ANQGSEA. With 7 bases clipped from V and 1 base from J, the junction kept 2 bases outside the gene matches. CDR3 protein: CSDQGAQETQYF. The DNA for the CDR3 is TGCAGCGACCAGGGGGCCCAAGAGACCCAGTACTTC.

CDR3: CASSHTSGFNEQFF. DNA for the CDR3: TGCGCCAGCAGCCATACTAGCGGATTCAATGAGCAGTTCTTC. The chain carries TRBV4-1 and TRBJ2-1, with 8 nucleotides matching TRBD2. The V gene end was trimmed by 3 bases and the J gene end by 6 bases; junction bases not matched to a gene: 4. From germline, CDR1 is MGHRA and CDR2 YSYEKL. This CDR3 has 14 amino acids.

This chain links TRBV19 with TRBJ1-1, with 11 bases aligning to TRBD1. Germline V gene sequence: CDR1 LNHDA, CDR2 SQIVND (reference sequence). The length of the CDR3 is 16 residues. Trimming at V came to 5 bases and at J to 1 base, leaving 6 bases not matched to a gene. The CDR3 DNA sequence: TGTGCCAGTAGTGTCCGGGACAGGGGGAAGAACACTGAAGCTTTCTTT. Translation gives CASSVRDRGKNTEAFF.

The chain uses TRBV28 and TRBJ2-3, with D maybe TRBD1 (5 bases). V was cut by 5 bases and J by 2 bases, with 11 bases left in between. The CDR3 length is 14 residues. Germline assignment: CDR1 MDHEN and CDR2 SYDVKM. CDR3 bases: TGTGCCAGCAGTACCCCGGACAACACAGATACGCAGTATTTT. This codes for CASSTPDNTDTQYF.

In this sample, this clone turned up a few times. V usage is TRBV5-8 and J usage is TRBJ1-2, with TRBD1 as a possible D gene (5 bases). CDR1 is SGHTS, CDR2 YDEGEE, per germline. The CDR3 contains 17 residues. The ends were cut back, 4 bases at V and 1 base at J, with 20 bases in the middle. DNA of the CDR3: TGTGCCAGCAGCCCTAGGACAATTCCGAGCTTTAACTATGGCTACACCTTC. Its translation: CASSPRTIPSFNYGYTF.

This chain links TRBV7-3 with TRBJ2-2; possible D gene TRBD1, 6 bases. This CDR3 is 16 amino acids long. V was shortened by 5 bases and J by 4 bases, with 17 bases between the two germline ends. Germline V gene data show CDR1 as SGHTA and CDR2 as FQGTGA. Written as DNA, the CDR3 is TGTGCCAGCAGCGCCTACGACAGGTTCGGCACCGGGGAGCTGTTTTTT. Its translation: CASSAYDRFGTGELFF.

The V and J genes are TRBV7-2 and TRBJ1-5; D not certain. Germline CDR1 and CDR2: SGHTA and FQGNSA. The CDR3 sequence is 15 residues long. V dropped 1 base and J dropped 4 bases, with 11 bases sitting between them. Here the CDR3 DNA reads TGTGCCAGCAGCTTAGGGTCAGCGTCTAATCAGCCCCAGCATTTT. It is translated as CASSLGSASNQPQHF.

A remark on this clone: The sample carries other DNA sequences with the same CDR3. This chain links TRBV5-1 with TRBJ2-7; 11 bases are a match to TRBD1. The CDR3 spans 14 residues. Germline CDR1 SGHRS, CDR2 YFSETQ. V shed 3 bases, J shed 7 bases, and the junction held 6 bases outside the gene matches. The CDR3 DNA reads as TGCGCCAGCAGCTCCGGACAGGGGGCGGGGGAGCAGTACTTC. Amino acids: CASSSGQGAGEQYF.

V usage is TRBV4-1 and J usage is TRBJ1-2; TRBD1 might be the D (5 bases). Per the germline V gene, CDR1 is MGHRA and CDR2 is YSYEKL. The length of the CDR3 is 13 residues. Deletions cut 5 bases from V and 4 bases from J, with 11 bases between. CDR3 in amino acids: CASSATGAYGYTF. As DNA, the CDR3 is TGCGCCAGCAGCGCCACAGGTGCCTATGGCTACACCTTC.

The chain has TRBV27 and TRBJ1-5, with 9 bases that match TRBD1. Germline CDR1 is MNHEY and CDR2 is SMNVEV (reference sequence). Trimming cost V 4 bases and J 2 bases; bases outside gene matches: 3. This CDR3 contains 15 residues. The CDR3 sequence: CASSWRQGGNQPQHF. CDR3 nucleotides: TGTGCCAGCAGTTGGAGACAGGGGGGCAATCAGCCCCAGCATTTT.

This chain links TRBV2 with TRBJ2-7, with D possibly being TRBD1 (5 bases). Germline V CDR1 and CDR2: SNHLY, FYNNEI. The length of the CDR3 is 17 residues. The V end was cut by 0 bases, the J end by 7 bases, with 22 bases between. The CDR3 DNA reads as TGTGCCAGCAGTGAAGCGCGAGCCGCAAACAGGCGATTAGAGCAGTACTTC. The encoded protein is CASSEARAANRRLEQYF.

CDR3 DNA: TGTGCCAGCAGCGTAACCAGGGGGGACTATGGCTACACCTTC. Protein: CASSVTRGDYGYTF. This chain joins TRBV11-2 and TRBJ1-2; 7 bases are a match to TRBD1. Germline assignment: CDR1 SGHAT and CDR2 FQNNGV. The V and J ends lost 5 bases and 3 bases, in that order; junction bases with no gene match: 6. This CDR3 contains 14 residues.

The genes are TRBV7-9 and TRBJ2-2, with 15 bases that match TRBD2. The CDR3 is made up of 18 amino acids. Germline V gene data show CDR1 as SEHNR and CDR2 as FQNEAQ (reference sequence). V shed 4 bases, J shed 6 bases, and the junction held 9 bases outside the gene matches. CDR3 bases: TGTGCCAGCAGCTCGCGGACTAGCGGGGGGGCGCTGGCCGGGGAGCTGTTTTTT. It is translated as CASSSRTSGGALAGELFF. Full variable domain (remainder filled in from reference TRBV7-9 and TRBJ2-2): DTGVSQNPRHKITKRGQNVTFRCDPISEHNRLYWYRQTLGQGPEFLTYFQNEAQLEKSRLLSDRFSAERPKGSFSTLEIQRTEQGDSAMYLCASSSRTSGGALAGELFFGEGSRLTVL.

This rearrangement joins TRBV29-1 to TRBJ1-2; 10 positions agree with TRBD1. The germline CDR1 and CDR2 sequences are SQVTM and ANQGSEA. V shed 6 bases and J 4 bases; nucleotides not matched to a gene: 5. The CDR3 contains 13 residues. The CDR3 DNA reads as TGCAGCGTGAGACAGGGGGCATCCTATGGCTACACCTTC. As protein: CSVRQGASYGYTF.